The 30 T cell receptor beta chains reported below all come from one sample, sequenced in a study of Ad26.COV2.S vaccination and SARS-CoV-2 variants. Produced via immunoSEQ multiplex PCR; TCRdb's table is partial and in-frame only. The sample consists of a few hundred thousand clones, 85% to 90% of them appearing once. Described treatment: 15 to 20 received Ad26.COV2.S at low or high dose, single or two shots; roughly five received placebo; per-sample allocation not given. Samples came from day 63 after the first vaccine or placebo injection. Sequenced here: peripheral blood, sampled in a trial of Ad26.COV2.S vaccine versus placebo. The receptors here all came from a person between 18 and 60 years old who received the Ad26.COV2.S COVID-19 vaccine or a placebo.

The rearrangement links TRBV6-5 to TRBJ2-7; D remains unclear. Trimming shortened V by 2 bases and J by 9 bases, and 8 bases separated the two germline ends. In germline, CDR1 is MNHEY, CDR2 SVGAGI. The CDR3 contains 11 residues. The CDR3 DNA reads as TGTGCCAGCAGTTACCGAGCCTGGCAGTACTTC. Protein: CASSYRAWQYF.

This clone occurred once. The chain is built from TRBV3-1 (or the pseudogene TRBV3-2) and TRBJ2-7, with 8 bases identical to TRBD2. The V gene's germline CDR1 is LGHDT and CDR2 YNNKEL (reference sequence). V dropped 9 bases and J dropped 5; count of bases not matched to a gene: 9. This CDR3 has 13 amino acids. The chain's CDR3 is CARRTGTSDEQYF. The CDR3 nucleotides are TGTGCCAGACGGACCGGGACTAGTGACGAGCAGTACTTC.

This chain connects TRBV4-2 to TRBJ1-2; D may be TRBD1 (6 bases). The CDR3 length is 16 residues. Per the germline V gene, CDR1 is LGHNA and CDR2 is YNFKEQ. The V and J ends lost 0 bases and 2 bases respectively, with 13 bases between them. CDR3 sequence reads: CASSQEVLGQNYGYTF. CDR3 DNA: TGTGCCAGCAGCCAAGAGGTCCTTGGACAGAACTATGGCTACACCTTC.

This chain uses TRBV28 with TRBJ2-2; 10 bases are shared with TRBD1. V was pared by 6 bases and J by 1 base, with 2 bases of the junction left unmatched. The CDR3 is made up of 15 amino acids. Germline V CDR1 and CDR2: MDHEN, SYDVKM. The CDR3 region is CASSDRGRNTGELFF. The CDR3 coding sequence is TGTGCCAGCAGCGACAGGGGGCGGAACACCGGGGAGCTGTTTTTT.

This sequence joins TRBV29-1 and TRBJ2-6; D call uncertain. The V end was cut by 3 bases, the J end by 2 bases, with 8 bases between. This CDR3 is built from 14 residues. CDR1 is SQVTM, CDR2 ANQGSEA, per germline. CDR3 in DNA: TGCAGCGTTGACGGAGTCCCTGGGGCCAACGTCCTGACTTTC. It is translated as CSVDGVPGANVLTF.

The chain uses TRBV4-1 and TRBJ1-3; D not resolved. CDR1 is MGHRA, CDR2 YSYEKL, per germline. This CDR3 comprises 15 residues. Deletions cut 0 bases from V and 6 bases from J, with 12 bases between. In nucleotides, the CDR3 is TGCGCCAGCAGCCAAGAACCGGGCCCTCCAAACACCATATATTTT. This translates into CASSQEPGPPNTIYF.

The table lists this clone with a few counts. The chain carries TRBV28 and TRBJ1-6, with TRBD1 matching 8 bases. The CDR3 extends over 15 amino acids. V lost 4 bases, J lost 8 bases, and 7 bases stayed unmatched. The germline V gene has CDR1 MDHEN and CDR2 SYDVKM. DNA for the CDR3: TGTGCCAGCAGTTACCGGGACAGGATATATTCACCCCTCCACTTT. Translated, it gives CASSYRDRIYSPLHF.

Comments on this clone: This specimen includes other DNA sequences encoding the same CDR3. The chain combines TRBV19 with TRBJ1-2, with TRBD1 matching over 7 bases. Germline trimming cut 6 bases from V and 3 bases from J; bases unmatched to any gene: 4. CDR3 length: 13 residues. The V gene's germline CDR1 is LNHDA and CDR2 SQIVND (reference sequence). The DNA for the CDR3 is TGTGCCAGTAGAACCGACAGGGACTATGGCTACACCTTC. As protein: CASRTDRDYGYTF. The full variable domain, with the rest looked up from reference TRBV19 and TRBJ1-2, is DGGITQSPKYLFRKEGQNVTLSCEQNLNHDAMYWYRQDPGQGLRLIYYSQIVNDFQKGDIAEGYSVSREKKESFPLTVTSAQKNPTAFYLCASRTDRDYGYTFGSGTRLTVV.

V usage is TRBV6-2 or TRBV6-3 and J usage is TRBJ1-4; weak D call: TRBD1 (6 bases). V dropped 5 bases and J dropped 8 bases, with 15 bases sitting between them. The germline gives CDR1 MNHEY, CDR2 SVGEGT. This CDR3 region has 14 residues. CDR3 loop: CASSQHRVLEKLFF. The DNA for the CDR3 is TGTGCCAGCAGTCAACACAGGGTTTTGGAAAAACTGTTTTTT.

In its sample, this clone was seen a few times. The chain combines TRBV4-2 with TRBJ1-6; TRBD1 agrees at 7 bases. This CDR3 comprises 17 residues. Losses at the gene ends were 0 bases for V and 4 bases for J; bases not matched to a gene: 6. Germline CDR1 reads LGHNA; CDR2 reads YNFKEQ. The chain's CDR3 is CASSQETTGSYNSPLHF. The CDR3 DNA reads TGTGCCAGCAGCCAAGAAACGACAGGGTCGTATAATTCACCCCTCCACTTT.

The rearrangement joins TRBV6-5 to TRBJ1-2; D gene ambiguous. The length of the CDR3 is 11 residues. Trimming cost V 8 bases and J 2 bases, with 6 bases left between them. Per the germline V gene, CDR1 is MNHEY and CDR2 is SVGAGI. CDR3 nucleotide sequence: TGTGCCAGCTTGGGGAACTATGGCTACACCTTC. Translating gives CASLGNYGYTF.

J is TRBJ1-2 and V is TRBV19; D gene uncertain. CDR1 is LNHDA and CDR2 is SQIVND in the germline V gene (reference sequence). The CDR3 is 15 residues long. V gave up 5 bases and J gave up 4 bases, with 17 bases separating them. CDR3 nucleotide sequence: TGTGCCAGTAGTCCCCCCTGGGGAAGGGTCTATGGCTACACCTTC. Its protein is CASSPPWGRVYGYTF.

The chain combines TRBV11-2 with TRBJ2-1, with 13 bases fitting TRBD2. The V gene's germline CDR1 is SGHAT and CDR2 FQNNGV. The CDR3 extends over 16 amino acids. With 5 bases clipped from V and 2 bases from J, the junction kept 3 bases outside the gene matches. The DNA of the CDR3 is TGTGCCAGCAGCGTTACTAGCGGGGGGGCCTACAATGAGCAGTTCTTC. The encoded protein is CASSVTSGGAYNEQFF.

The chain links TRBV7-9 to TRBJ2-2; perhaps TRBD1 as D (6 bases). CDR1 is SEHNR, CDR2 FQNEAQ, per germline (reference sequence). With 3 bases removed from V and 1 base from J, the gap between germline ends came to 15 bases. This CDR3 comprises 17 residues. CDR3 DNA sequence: TGTGCCAGCAGCTTTCTGGGGCAGGGGCTGAACACCGGGGAGCTGTTTTTT. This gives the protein CASSFLGQGLNTGELFF.

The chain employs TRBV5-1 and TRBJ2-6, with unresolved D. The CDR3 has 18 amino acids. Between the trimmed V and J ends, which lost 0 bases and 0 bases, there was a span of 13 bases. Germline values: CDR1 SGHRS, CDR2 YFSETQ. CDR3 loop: CASSLVPDHFSGANVLTF. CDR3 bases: TGCGCCAGCAGCTTGGTACCAGATCACTTCTCTGGGGCCAACGTCCTGACTTTC. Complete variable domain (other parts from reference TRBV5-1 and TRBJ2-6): KAGVTQTPRYLIKTRGQQVTLSCSPISGHRSVSWYQQTPGQGLQFLFEYFSETQRNKGNFPGRFSGRQFSNSRSEMNVSTLELGDSALYLCASSLVPDHFSGANVLTFGAGSRLTVL.

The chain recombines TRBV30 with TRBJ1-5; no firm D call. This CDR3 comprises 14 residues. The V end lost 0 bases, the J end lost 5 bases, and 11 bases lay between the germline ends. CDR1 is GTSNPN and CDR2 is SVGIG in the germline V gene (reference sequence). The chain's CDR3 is CAWSVRIKDQPQHF. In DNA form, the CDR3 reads TGTGCCTGGAGTGTAAGGATAAAGGATCAGCCCCAGCATTTT.

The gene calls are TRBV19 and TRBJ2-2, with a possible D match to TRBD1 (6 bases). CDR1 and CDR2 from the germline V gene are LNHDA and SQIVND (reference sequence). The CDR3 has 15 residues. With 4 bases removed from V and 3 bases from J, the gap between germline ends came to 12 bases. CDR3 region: CASSTVRGYTGELFF. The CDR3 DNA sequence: TGTGCCAGTAGTACCGTCAGGGGATACACCGGGGAGCTGTTTTTT.

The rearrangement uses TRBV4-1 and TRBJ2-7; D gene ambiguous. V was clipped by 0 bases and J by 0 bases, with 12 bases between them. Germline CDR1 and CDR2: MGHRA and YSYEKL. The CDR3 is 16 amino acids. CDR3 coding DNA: TGCGCCAGCAGCCAAGAGTACGGCATTAGCTCCTACGAGCAGTACTTC. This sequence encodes CASSQEYGISSYEQYF.

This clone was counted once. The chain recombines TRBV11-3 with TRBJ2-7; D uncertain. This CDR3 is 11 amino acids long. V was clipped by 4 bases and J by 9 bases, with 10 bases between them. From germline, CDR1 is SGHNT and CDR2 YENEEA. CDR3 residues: CASSSSESQYF. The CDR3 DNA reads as TGTGCCAGCAGCTCATCGGAATCGCAGTACTTC.

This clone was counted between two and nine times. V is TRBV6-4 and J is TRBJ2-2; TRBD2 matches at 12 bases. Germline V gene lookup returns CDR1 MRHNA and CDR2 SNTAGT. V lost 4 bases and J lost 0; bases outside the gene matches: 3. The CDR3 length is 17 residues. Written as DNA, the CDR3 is TGTGCCAGCAGTGCTACTAGCGGGGGGCCGAACACCGGGGAGCTGTTTTTT. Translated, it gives CASSATSGGPNTGELFF.

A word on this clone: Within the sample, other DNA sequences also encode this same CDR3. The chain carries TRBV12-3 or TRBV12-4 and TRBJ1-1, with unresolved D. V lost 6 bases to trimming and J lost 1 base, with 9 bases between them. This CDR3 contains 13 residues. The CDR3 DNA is TGTGCCAGCAGCACTACAGCGAACACTGAAGCTTTCTTT. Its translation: CASSTTANTEAFF.

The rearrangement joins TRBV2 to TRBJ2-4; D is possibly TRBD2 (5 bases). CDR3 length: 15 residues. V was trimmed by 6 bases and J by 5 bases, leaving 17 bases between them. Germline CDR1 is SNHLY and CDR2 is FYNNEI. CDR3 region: CASSDRETSQNIQYF. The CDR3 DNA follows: TGTGCCAGCAGCGACCGGGAAACCTCCCAAAACATTCAGTACTTC.

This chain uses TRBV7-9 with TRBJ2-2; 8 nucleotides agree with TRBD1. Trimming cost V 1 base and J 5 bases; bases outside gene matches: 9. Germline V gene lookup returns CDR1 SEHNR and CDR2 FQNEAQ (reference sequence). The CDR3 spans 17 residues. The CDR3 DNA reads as TGTGCCAGCAGCTTAGGTCATCCAGGGGGCGGAACCGGGGAGCTGTTTTTT. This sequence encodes CASSLGHPGGGTGELFF.

In nucleotides, the CDR3 is TGTGCCTCCGAGGACAGGGCGGGGGGAGATACGCAGTATTTT. This sequence encodes CASEDRAGGDTQYF. This chain uses TRBV2 with TRBJ2-3; possibly TRBD1 or TRBD2 for D (8 bases each). V was pared by 11 bases and J by 5 bases, with 20 bases between. The CDR3 sequence is 14 residues long. CDR1 and CDR2 from the germline V gene are SNHLY and FYNNEI.

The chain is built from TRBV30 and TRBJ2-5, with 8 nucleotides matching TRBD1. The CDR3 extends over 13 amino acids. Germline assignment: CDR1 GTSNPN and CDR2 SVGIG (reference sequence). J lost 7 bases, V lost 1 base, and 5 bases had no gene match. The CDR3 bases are TGTGCCTGGAGTGCGCAGGGGGCTCGGACCCAGTACTTC. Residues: CAWSAQGARTQYF.

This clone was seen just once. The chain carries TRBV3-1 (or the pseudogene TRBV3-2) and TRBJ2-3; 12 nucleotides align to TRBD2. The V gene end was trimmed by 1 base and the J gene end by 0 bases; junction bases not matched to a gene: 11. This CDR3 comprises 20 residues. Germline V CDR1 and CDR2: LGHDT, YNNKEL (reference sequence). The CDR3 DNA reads TGTGCCAGCAGCCAAGGAGGGCCGACTAGCGGGGGAGAGAGCACAGATACGCAGTATTTT. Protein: CASSQGGPTSGGESTDTQYF.

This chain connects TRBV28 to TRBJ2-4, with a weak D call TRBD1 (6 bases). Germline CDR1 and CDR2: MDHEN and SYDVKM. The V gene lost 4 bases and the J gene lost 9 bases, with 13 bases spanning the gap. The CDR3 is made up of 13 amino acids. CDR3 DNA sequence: TGTGCCAGCAGTTCAGGGGACACGGCCATTCAGTACTTC. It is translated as CASSSGDTAIQYF.

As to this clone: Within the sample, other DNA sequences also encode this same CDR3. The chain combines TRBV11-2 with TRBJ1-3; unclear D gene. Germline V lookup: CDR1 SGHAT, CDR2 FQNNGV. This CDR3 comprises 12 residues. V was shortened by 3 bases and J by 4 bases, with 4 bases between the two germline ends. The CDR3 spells CASSFSGNTIYF. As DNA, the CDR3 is TGTGCCAGCAGCTTTTCAGGAAACACCATATATTTT. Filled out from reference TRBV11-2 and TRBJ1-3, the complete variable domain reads EAGVAQSPRYKIIEKRQSVAFWCNPISGHATLYWYQQILGQGPKLLIQFQNNGVVDDSQLPKDRFSAERLKGVDSTLKIQPAKLEDSAVYLCASSFSGNTIYFGEGSWLTVV.

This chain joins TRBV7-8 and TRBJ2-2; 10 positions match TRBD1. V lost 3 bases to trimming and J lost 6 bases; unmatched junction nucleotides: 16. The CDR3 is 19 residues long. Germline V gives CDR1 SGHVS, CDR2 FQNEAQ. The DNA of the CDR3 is TGTGCCAGCAGCTTGATCCGCCCGGGACAGGGGATAGTCGCCGGGGAGCTGTTTTTT. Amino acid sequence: CASSLIRPGQGIVAGELFF.

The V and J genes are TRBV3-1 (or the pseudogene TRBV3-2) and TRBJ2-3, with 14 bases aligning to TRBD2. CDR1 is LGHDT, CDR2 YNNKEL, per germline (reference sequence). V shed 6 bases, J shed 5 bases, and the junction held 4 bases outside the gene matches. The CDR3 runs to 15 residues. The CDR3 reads CASREGTSGGDTQYF. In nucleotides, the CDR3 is TGTGCCAGCAGAGAAGGGACTAGCGGGGGAGATACGCAGTATTTT.